One and the same sample provided the 28 T cell receptor beta chains below, sequenced in a study of regulatory T cells in long-lasting Graves disease. Arm-PCR of CDR3 regions and iRepertoire HTBI primers were used to build TCR beta libraries. TCRdb re-derived calls from the multiplex PCR reads in MiXCR, one entry per CDR3 protein. The data contain some 500,000 distinct CDR3 sequences, approximately 15% of them singletons. Time point: newly diagnosed GD, antithyroid drugs for less than 3 months. After RNA was extracted from PBMCs, the TCR library was made from it. This sample also appeared in a second study, on T cells in Graves' hyperthyroidism and ophthalmopathy.

The sequencing used peripheral blood mononuclear cells (PBMCs), collected at new diagnosis, from a patient treated with antithyroid drugs. The source of these receptors is a man between 25 and 39 years old with Graves disease.

The chain couples TRBV15 to TRBJ2-3; TRBD2 matches at 13 bases. Unmatched junction bases numbered 9, after V lost 4 bases and J lost 5 bases. The CDR3 totals 17 residues. Germline V lookup: CDR1 LNHNV, CDR2 YYDKDF (reference sequence). CDR3 coding DNA: TGTGCCACCAGCAAAGACGGGAGACTAGCGGGAGGAGATACGCAGTATTTT. Its translation is CATSKDGRLAGGDTQYF.

Many counts were recorded for this clonotype. The rearrangement uses TRBV6-2 or TRBV6-3 and TRBJ2-1; TRBD2 might be the D (6 bases). The CDR3 is 15 amino acids. With 2 bases removed from V and 4 bases from J, the gap between germline ends came to 12 bases. In germline, CDR1 is MNHEY, CDR2 SVGEGT. The CDR3 reads CASSYGTGLYNEQFF. The CDR3 nucleotides are TGTGCCAGCAGTTACGGGACTGGCTTGTACAATGAGCAGTTCTTC.

CDR3 loop: CASSIKAGGQSSYNEQFF. The DNA of the CDR3 is TGTGCCAGTAGTATTAAAGCGGGAGGCCAAAGCTCCTACAATGAGCAGTTCTTC. The rearrangement joins TRBV19 to TRBJ2-1; 9 nucleotides line up with TRBD2. J was trimmed by 0 bases and V by 3 bases; bases with no gene match: 9. In germline, CDR1 is LNHDA, CDR2 SQIVND (reference sequence). This CDR3 has 18 residues.

This clonotype was recorded at least ten times. The chain recombines TRBV6-1 with TRBJ2-1; weak D call: TRBD2 (6 bases). Germline V gives CDR1 MNHNS, CDR2 SASEGT. The CDR3 has 17 residues. Trimming left V 4 bases short and J 0 bases short, with 16 bases between. CDR3 DNA: TGTGCCAGCAGTGTACCGCTAGCGACCAGCTCCTACAATGAGCAGTTCTTC. As protein: CASSVPLATSSYNEQFF.

The CDR3 DNA sequence: TGTGCCAGCTCACCACCCGACAGGAGCTCCTACAATGAGCAGTTCTTC. It codes for CASSPPDRSSYNEQFF. The J gene is TRBJ2-1, the V gene TRBV18, with TRBD1 as a possible D gene (6 bases). V was clipped by 0 bases and J by 0 bases, with 9 bases between them. The CDR3 has 16 residues. Germline values: CDR1 KGHSH, CDR2 LQKENI.

V gene TRBV11-2 combines with J gene TRBJ2-2; D ambiguous. Germline lookup yields CDR1 SGHAT and CDR2 FQNNGV. The CDR3 loop spans 15 amino acids. Trimming left V 2 bases short and J 3 bases short, with 10 bases between. The CDR3 bases are TGTGCCAGCAGCTTATTAAAAGGGTACACCGGGGAGCTGTTTTTT. This sequence encodes CASSLLKGYTGELFF.

This clonotype was seen repeatedly, ten times or more. V is TRBV20-1 and J is TRBJ2-3; D gene unclear. Germline V gene sequence: CDR1 DFQATT, CDR2 SNEGSKA (reference sequence). CDR3 length: 13 residues. The V gene lost 3 bases and the J gene lost 6 bases, with 13 bases spanning the gap. CDR3: CSARETEVDTQYF. In DNA, the CDR3 is TGCAGTGCTAGGGAAACAGAAGTGGATACGCAGTATTTT.

There are many counts of this clonotype. The rearrangement uses TRBV12-3 or TRBV12-4 and TRBJ2-2, with 8 bases matching TRBD2. V shed 6 bases and J 0 bases; nucleotides not matched to a gene: 0. The length of the CDR3 is 14 residues. The chain's CDR3 is CASRGLANTGELFF. The CDR3, as DNA: TGTGCCAGCAGGGGACTAGCGAACACCGGGGAGCTGTTTTTT.

This clonotype was counted between two and nine times. The chain employs TRBV6-2 or TRBV6-3 and TRBJ2-1; 7 bases match TRBD2. The CDR3 is 18 amino acids. Germline values: CDR1 MNHEY, CDR2 SVGEGT. V was pared by 6 bases and J by 3 bases, with 17 bases of the junction left unmatched. The CDR3 nucleotides read TGTGCCAGCAGCTACGAGTGGGGCGGGAGAGGATACTACAATGAGCAGTTCTTC. This translates into CASSYEWGGRGYYNEQFF.

V gene TRBV7-9 combines with J gene TRBJ2-2, with TRBD2 matching 12 bases. V gave up 5 bases and J gave up 5 bases; unmatched junction bases: 12. The CDR3 consists of 18 residues. Germline V gene data show CDR1 as SEHNR and CDR2 as FQNEAQ (reference sequence). Written as DNA, the CDR3 is TGTGCCAGCAGCCCCCGACTAGCGGGAGTGCCCGGGACCGGGGAGCTGTTTTTT. It encodes CASSPRLAGVPGTGELFF.

This clonotype has a count of ten or more. The DNA for the CDR3 is TGTGCCAGCAGTTCCACGTTTTATGAAAAACTGTTTTTT. This gives the protein CASSSTFYEKLFF. The chain links TRBV27 to TRBJ1-4; D unresolved. The V end lost 4 bases, the J end lost 6 bases, and 9 bases lay between the germline ends. Germline-derived CDR1 and CDR2 are MNHEY and SMNVEV (reference sequence). The CDR3 covers 13 residues.

V is TRBV19 and J is TRBJ1-5; D not certain. V shed 10 bases and J shed 7 bases, with 14 bases lying between them. CDR3 length: 12 residues. The germline V gene has CDR1 LNHDA and CDR2 SQIVND (reference sequence). For the CDR3, the DNA is TGTGCCACCTCGGGGTTAGAACAGCCCCAGCATTTT. Encoded protein: CATSGLEQPQHF.

This clonotype has a count of ten or more. The V gene is TRBV6-5, the J gene TRBJ1-1, with TRBD1 matching 9 bases. The germline CDR1 and CDR2 sequences are MNHEY and SVGAGI. CDR3 length equals 15 residues. Losses at the gene ends were 0 bases for V and 5 bases for J; bases not matched to a gene: 4. The chain's CDR3 is CASSYSWTGVTEAFF. The CDR3 coding sequence is TGTGCCAGCAGTTACTCATGGACAGGGGTTACTGAAGCTTTCTTT.

This clonotype has more than one count but fewer than ten. The V call is TRBV9, the J call TRBJ1-2; D possibly corresponds to TRBD1 (5 bases). From germline, CDR1 is SGDLS and CDR2 YYNGEE. V was pared by 0 bases and J by 7 bases, with 16 bases between. The CDR3 spans 15 residues. The CDR3 region has the DNA TGTGCCAGCAGCGTAGATGGGCAGGGTATCGGTGGCTACACCTTC. This sequence encodes CASSVDGQGIGGYTF.

This clonotype was seen many times. This sequence joins TRBV5-1 and TRBJ2-2, with TRBD2 as a possible D gene (6 bases). V lost 1 base and J lost 4, with 11 bases in between. Germline values: CDR1 SGHRS, CDR2 YFSETQ. The CDR3 extends over 15 amino acids. This chain's CDR3 is CASSLRQGGTGELFF. For the CDR3, the DNA is TGCGCCAGCAGCTTGCGCCAGGGAGGCACCGGGGAGCTGTTTTTT.

This clonotype was recorded a few times. The rearrangement links TRBV24-1 to TRBJ2-1; 7 bases map to TRBD1. The V gene end was trimmed by 9 bases and the J gene end by 0 bases; junction bases not matched to a gene: 7. Germline V gene sequence: CDR1 KGHDR, CDR2 SFDVKD. CDR3 size: 15 residues. The CDR3 sequence is CATQPTGLSYNEQFF. Written as DNA, the CDR3 is TGTGCCACCCAACCGACAGGGCTCTCCTACAATGAGCAGTTCTTC.

Concerning this clonotype itself: This CDR3 fails to terminate in the conserved phenylalanine or tryptophan, so it likely reflects a read error. The chain is built from TRBV6-1 and TRBJ1-1, with no clear D. Deletions cut 5 bases from V and 3 bases from J, with 13 bases between. The germline gives CDR1 MNHNS, CDR2 SASEGT. The CDR3 is 14 residues long. Here the CDR3 reads CASSPGPGDTEAFS. The CDR3 DNA follows: TGTGCCAGCAGTCCCGGTCCCGGGGACACTGAAGCTTTCTCT.

In its sample, this clonotype was seen many times. The chain uses TRBV29-1 and TRBJ2-5, with 11 bases fitting TRBD1. CDR1 SQVTM and CDR2 ANQGSEA come from the germline V gene. V was pared by 7 bases and J by 5 bases, with 3 bases of the junction left unmatched. The CDR3 length is 12 residues. The CDR3 reads CSGRTGGETQYF. CDR3 sequence (DNA): TGCAGCGGACGGACAGGGGGCGAGACCCAGTACTTC.

There are many counts of this clonotype. This chain uses TRBV6-5 with TRBJ2-5; a possible D gene is TRBD2 (6 bases). The V gene lost 0 bases and the J gene lost 5 bases, with 10 bases spanning the gap. This CDR3 contains 14 residues. Looked up from germline, CDR1 is MNHEY and CDR2 is SVGAGI. Here the CDR3 DNA reads TGTGCCAGCAGTTACTCGACGGGGAGGGAGACCCAGTACTTC. Residues: CASSYSTGRETQYF.

This clonotype came up many times. V and J are TRBV3-1 and TRBJ1-3; D uncertain. Germline V lookup: CDR1 LGHDT, CDR2 YNNKEL (reference sequence). The CDR3 has 13 amino acids. V was clipped by 4 bases and J by 3 bases, with 7 bases between them. This chain's CDR3 is CASSPLGGNTIYF. In nucleotides, the CDR3 is TGTGCCAGCAGCCCCCTCGGTGGAAACACCATATATTTT.

This clonotype was detected ten times or more. This chain uses TRBV20-1 with TRBJ2-7; D not resolved. CDR3 length: 11 residues. In germline, CDR1 is DFQATT, CDR2 SNEGSKA (reference sequence). The V and J ends lost 1 base and 3 bases respectively, with 4 bases between them. Here the CDR3 DNA reads TGCAGTGCTAGAGTTAACTACGAGCAGTACTTC. It specifies CSARVNYEQYF.

The chain has TRBV7-2 and TRBJ1-1; D might be TRBD1 (5 bases). This CDR3 spans 15 amino acids. V was cut by 1 base and J by 4 bases, with 13 bases left in between. The V gene's germline CDR1 is SGHTA and CDR2 FQGNSA. CDR3 amino acids: CASSLGPGGSTEAFF. CDR3 DNA: TGTGCCAGCAGCTTAGGGCCCGGGGGGAGCACTGAAGCTTTCTTT.

This clonotype was seen a handful of times. The chain uses TRBV27 and TRBJ2-1; TRBD2 matches at 12 bases. V was clipped by 2 bases and J by 10 bases; unmatched bases: 3. Per the germline V gene, CDR1 is MNHEY and CDR2 is SMNVEV (reference sequence). The CDR3 runs 14 residues. CDR3: CASSLTSGGTEQFF. CDR3 DNA sequence: TGTGCCAGCAGTTTAACTAGCGGGGGGACCGAGCAGTTCTTC.

This clonotype was counted only a few times. J is TRBJ2-3 and V is TRBV6-5; TRBD2 matches 13 bases. CDR3 length: 18 amino acids. Germline lookup yields CDR1 MNHEY and CDR2 SVGAGI. The V and J ends lost 4 bases and 3 bases, in that order; junction bases with no gene match: 10. The chain's CDR3 is CASSSNPGTSGKTDTQYF. The CDR3 DNA reads as TGTGCCAGCAGTTCCAATCCCGGGACTAGCGGGAAAACAGATACGCAGTATTTT.

This clonotype showed up many times. The J gene is TRBJ2-7, the V gene TRBV20-1; perhaps TRBD2 as D (5 bases). This CDR3 contains 12 residues. Germline V gene lookup returns CDR1 DFQATT and CDR2 SNEGSKA (reference sequence). CDR3 in amino acids: CSARTRRYEQYF. Here the CDR3 DNA reads TGCAGCGCAAGGACTCGGCGCTACGAGCAGTACTTC.

This clonotype showed up many times. V gene TRBV5-1 combines with J gene TRBJ1-1; the D is unclear. From germline, CDR1 is SGHRS and CDR2 YFSETQ. This CDR3 has 13 residues. Trimming shortened V by 0 bases and J by 4 bases, and 7 bases separated the two germline ends. The CDR3 protein is CASSLESATEAFF. The CDR3 nucleotides are TGCGCCAGCAGCTTGGAGTCGGCCACTGAAGCTTTCTTT.

This clonotype was seen ten or more times. The V and J genes are TRBV6-2 or TRBV6-3 and TRBJ1-6; D might be TRBD1 (5 bases). This CDR3 region has 13 residues. Germline V gene data show CDR1 as MNHEY and CDR2 as SVGEGT. V lost 2 bases and J 10 bases, leaving 9 bases between the germline ends. CDR3 nucleotides: TGTGCCAGCAGTTACGGGGGTGGCTCACCCCTCCACTTT. This sequence encodes CASSYGGGSPLHF.

V is TRBV24-1 and J is TRBJ2-1; D is undetermined. Trimming pared 2 bases from V and 10 bases from J, leaving 8 bases between. CDR1 is KGHDR, CDR2 SFDVKD, per germline. CDR3 length equals 12 residues. CDR3 sequence (DNA): TGTGCCACCAGTGATTCGGTTCGGGAGCAGTTCTTC. Translated, it gives CATSDSVREQFF.